This entry is about one T cell receptor (beta chain). Original analysis: Estimated nucleated cell counts came from reference gene primer amplification. TCRdb's copy holds only in-frame clones and misses some; the assay was immunoSEQ multiplex PCR. That table gives V, J and clone size, and the DNA gave D and trimming. The data hold about 670,000 clones, with 90% observed a single time. This sample was taken from a study of blood T cell repertoires in COVID-19. Study information: T cells, B-cell-depleted T cells, or PBMCs supplied cDNA or gDNA.

The TCR was taken from a woman aged 18-30 years with acute or convalescent COVID-19. Source material: peripheral blood.

The CDR3 loop reads CASGSGQGIYGYTF. For the CDR3, the DNA is TGTGCTAGTGGTTCCGGACAGGGGATCTATGGCTACACCTTC. This chain joins TRBV12-5 and TRBJ1-2, with TRBD1 identical over 9 bases. Germline V gene lookup returns CDR1 LGHNT and CDR2 FRNRAP. This CDR3 is built from 14 residues. The ends lost 4 bases at V and 4 bases at J; junction bases unmatched: 4.